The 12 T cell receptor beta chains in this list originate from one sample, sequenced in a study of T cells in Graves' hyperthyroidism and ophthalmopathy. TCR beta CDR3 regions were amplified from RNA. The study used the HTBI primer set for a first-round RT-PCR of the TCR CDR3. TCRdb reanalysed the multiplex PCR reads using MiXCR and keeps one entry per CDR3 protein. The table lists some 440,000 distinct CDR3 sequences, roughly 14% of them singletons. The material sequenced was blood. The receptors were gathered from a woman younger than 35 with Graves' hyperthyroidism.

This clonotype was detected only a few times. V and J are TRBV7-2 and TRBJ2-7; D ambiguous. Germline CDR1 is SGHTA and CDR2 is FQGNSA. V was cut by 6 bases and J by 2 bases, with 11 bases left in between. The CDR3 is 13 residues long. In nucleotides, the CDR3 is TGTGCCAGCAGTCTACAAAGGACCTACGAGCAGTACTTC. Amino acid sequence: CASSLQRTYEQYF.

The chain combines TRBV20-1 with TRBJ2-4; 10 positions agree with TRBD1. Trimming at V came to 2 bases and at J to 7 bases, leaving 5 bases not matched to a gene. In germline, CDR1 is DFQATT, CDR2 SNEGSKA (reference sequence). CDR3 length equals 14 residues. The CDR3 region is CSARLTGGKNIQYF. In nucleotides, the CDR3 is TGCAGTGCTAGACTGACAGGGGGCAAGAACATTCAGTACTTC.

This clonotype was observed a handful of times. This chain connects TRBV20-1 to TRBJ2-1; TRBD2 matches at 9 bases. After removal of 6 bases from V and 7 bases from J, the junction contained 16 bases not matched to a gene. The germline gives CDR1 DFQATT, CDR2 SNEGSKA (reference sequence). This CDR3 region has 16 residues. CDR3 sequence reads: CSARGGGGGAGNEQFF. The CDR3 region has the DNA TGCAGTGCCCGGGGGGGGGGCGGGGGGGCTGGGAATGAGCAGTTCTTC.

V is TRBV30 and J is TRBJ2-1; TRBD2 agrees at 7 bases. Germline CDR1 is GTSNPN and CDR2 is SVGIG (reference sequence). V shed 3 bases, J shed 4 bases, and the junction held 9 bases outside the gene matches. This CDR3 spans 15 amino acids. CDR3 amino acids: CAWSPPLAEYNEQFF. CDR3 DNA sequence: TGTGCCTGGAGCCCCCCCCTAGCGGAATACAATGAGCAGTTCTTC.

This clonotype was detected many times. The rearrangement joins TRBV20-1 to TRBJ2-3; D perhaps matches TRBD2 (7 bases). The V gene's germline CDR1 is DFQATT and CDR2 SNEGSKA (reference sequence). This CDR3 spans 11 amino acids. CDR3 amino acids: CGGGAADTQYF. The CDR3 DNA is TGCGGGGGGGGGGCGGCAGATACGCAGTATTTT.

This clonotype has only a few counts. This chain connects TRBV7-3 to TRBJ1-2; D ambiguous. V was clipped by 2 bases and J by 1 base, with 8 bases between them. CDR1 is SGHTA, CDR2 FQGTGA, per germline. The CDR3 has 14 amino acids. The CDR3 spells CASSLGADNYGYTF. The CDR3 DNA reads TGTGCCAGCAGCTTAGGAGCAGATAACTATGGCTACACCTTC.

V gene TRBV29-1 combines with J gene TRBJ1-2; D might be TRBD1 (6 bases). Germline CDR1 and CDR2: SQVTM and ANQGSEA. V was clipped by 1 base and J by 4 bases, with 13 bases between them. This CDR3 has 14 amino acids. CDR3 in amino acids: CSVEGGGRSYGYTF. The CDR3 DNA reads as TGCAGCGTTGAAGGCGGGGGCCGTTCCTATGGCTACACCTTC.

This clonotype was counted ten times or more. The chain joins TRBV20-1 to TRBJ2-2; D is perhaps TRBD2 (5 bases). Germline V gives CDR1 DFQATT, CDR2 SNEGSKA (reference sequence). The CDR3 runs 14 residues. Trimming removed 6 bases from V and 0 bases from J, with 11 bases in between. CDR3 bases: TGCAGTGCCCTCGCAGCGGCGAACACCGGGGAGCTGTTTTTT. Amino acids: CSALAAANTGELFF.

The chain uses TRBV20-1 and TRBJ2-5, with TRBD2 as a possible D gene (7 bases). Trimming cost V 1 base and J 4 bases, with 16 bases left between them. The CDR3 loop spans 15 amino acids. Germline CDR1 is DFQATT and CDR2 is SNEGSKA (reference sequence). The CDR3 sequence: CSARGSRGGGETQYF. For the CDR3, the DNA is TGCAGTGCTAGAGGATCCAGGGGAGGGGGAGAGACCCAGTACTTC.

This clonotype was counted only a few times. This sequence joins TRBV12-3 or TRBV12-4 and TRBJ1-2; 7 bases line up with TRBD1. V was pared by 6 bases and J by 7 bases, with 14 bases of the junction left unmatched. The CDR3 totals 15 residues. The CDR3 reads CASSRGPDRVSGYTF. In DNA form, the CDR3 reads TGTGCCAGCAGCCGAGGTCCTGACAGGGTGAGTGGCTACACCTTC.

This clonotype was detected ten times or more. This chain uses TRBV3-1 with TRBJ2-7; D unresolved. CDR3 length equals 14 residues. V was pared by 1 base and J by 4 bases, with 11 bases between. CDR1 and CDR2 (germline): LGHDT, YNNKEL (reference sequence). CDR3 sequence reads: CASSQVPVAYEQYF. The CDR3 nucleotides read TGTGCCAGCAGCCAAGTACCGGTCGCATACGAGCAGTACTTC.

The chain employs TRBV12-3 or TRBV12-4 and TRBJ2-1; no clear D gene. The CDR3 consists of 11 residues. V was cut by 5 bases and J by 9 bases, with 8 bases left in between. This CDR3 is CASSGVGEQFF. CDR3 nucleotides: TGTGCCAGCAGTGGGGTGGGTGAGCAGTTCTTC.